These T cell receptor beta chains were read from a single sample in a study of OX40 agonist ivuxolimab in advanced cancers. The assay was immunoSEQ multiplex PCR, and TCRdb's table has in-frame clones only and misses some. In the table there are about 80,000 clones, around 90% of which are singletons. The starting material was CD4+ or CD8+ T cells sorted from blood, obtained in a trial of the OX40 agonist ivuxolimab. These receptor sequences come from an adult with an advanced solid tumor such as melanoma, head and neck, liver or kidney cancer. Both conserved end residues are part of each CDR3. The D gene is left open where the match is weak. Only some rows state a clone size, as once, few, many or a class for expanded clones.

v_call	clone_size	j_call	d_call	cdr3_nt	cdr3_aa
TRBV5-1	NA	TRBJ2-5	NA	TGCGCCAGCAGCTTGGTTGTGGTACAAGAGACCCAGTACTTC	CASSLVVVQETQYF
TRBV7-9	NA	TRBJ2-5	TRBD1	TGTGCCAGCAGCTTAACAGGGGGAAGGGGAGAGACCCAGTACTTC	CASSLTGGRGETQYF
TRBV4-3	NA	TRBJ2-7	NA	TGCGCCAGCAGCCAACAGGGGCGCGACGAGCAGTACTTC	CASSQQGRDEQYF
TRBV15	NA	TRBJ2-5	NA	TGTGCCACCAGCCCCGGCCCTACTACGCGAGAGACCCAGTACTTC	CATSPGPTTRETQYF
TRBV30	NA	TRBJ2-7	NA	TGTGCCTGGAGTCATAAAGACTACGAGCAGTACTTC	CAWSHKDYEQYF
TRBV5-8	NA	TRBJ2-1	NA	TGTGCCAGCAGCCCTACTGTCTACAATGAGCAGTTCTTC	CASSPTVYNEQFF
TRBV5-1	NA	TRBJ1-3	NA	TGCGCCAGCAGCTTGGACTCTGGAAACACCATATATTTT	CASSLDSGNTIYF
TRBV6-6	NA	TRBJ2-1	TRBD2	TGTGCCAGCAGTTACAGCGGGAGCAATGAGCAGTTCTTC	CASSYSGSNEQFF
TRBV20-1	NA	TRBJ2-1	NA	TGCAGTGCTAGACAGTTGTATGAGCAGTTCTTC	CSARQLYEQFF
TRBV28	NA	TRBJ2-7	NA	TGTGCCAGCAGTTTAGGAGGAGTTCTCTACGAGCAGTACTTC	CASSLGGVLYEQYF
TRBV11-3	few	TRBJ2-3	NA	TGTGCCAGCAGCCCCAGGAGCAGGCCAGATACGCAGTATTTT	CASSPRSRPDTQYF
TRBV7-9	NA	TRBJ2-7	TRBD1	TGTGCCAGCAGCCCGGGACAGGTCTACGAGCAGTACTTC	CASSPGQVYEQYF
TRBV11-2	NA	TRBJ1-3	NA	TGTGCCAGCAGCTTAGATGGGAACACCATATATTTT	CASSLDGNTIYF
TRBV7-2	NA	TRBJ2-2	NA	TGTGCCAGCAGCTCCAAGGGCCAGCCCAGCACCGGGGAGCTGTTTTTT	CASSSKGQPSTGELFF
TRBV9	once	TRBJ2-7	TRBD2	TGTGCCAGCAGCGTAGCGGCTAGCGGGGTCTACGAGCAGTACTTC	CASSVAASGVYEQYF
TRBV28	NA	TRBJ1-1	TRBD1	TGTGCCAGCAGCGATCAACAGGGGGCGGGCGCTGAAGCTTTCTTT	CASSDQQGAGAEAFF
TRBV5-1	NA	TRBJ1-5	TRBD1	TGCGCCAGCAGCGTCACAGGGGAAGGTCAGCCCCAGCATTTT	CASSVTGEGQPQHF
TRBV5-1	NA	TRBJ1-5	NA	TGCGCCAGCAGCCGGACTGGGAGTAGCAATCAGCCCCAGCATTTT	CASSRTGSSNQPQHF
TRBV7-6	once	TRBJ2-2	NA	TGTGCCAGCGGACGACAGGGACTGAACGGGGAGCTGTTTTTT	CASGRQGLNGELFF
TRBV4-2	NA	TRBJ2-1	NA	TGTGCCAGCAGCCAAGGGGAGGCGGGACCCAATGAGCAGTTCTTC	CASSQGEAGPNEQFF
TRBV4-3	once	TRBJ1-2	TRBD1	TGCGCCAGCAGCCAAGAGAGGACAGGGGGCGGCTACACCTTC	CASSQERTGGGYTF
TRBV7-8	NA	TRBJ2-3	NA	TGTGCCAGCAGCCTATCCCCCCCGGATACGCAGTATTTT	CASSLSPPDTQYF
TRBV6-5	NA	TRBJ2-7	NA	TGTGCCAGCAGTTCTTGGACGTCGGAGGGAGAGCAGTACTTC	CASSSWTSEGEQYF
TRBV25-1	NA	TRBJ2-1	TRBD2	TGTGCCAGCAGTGAAGTCGGGAGGGGAATGTTCTTC	CASSEVGRGMFF
TRBV6-6	NA	TRBJ2-7	NA	TGTGCCAGCAGGCTACTAGAGTCCTACGAGCAGTACTTC	CASRLLESYEQYF
TRBV29-1	once	TRBJ1-6	TRBD1	TGCAGCGCCCGATCCGGACAGGGGAATTCACCCCTCCACTTT	CSARSGQGNSPLHF
TRBV20-1	NA	TRBJ1-2	NA	TGCAGTGCTATTTATCAGGGAGGCTACACCTTC	CSAIYQGGYTF
TRBV11-3	once	TRBJ2-7	NA	TGTGCCAGCAGTCAAACAGGGTTTGGCGAGCAGTACTTC	CASSQTGFGEQYF
TRBV2	NA	TRBJ1-4	TRBD1	TGTGCCAGCAGTGTAAGACAGGGCGGGGGCGAAAAACTGTTTTTT	CASSVRQGGGEKLFF
TRBV4-2	NA	TRBJ1-2	NA	TGTGCCAGCAGCCAAGCGTCGGCGCGGCAGGTTTATGGCTACACCTTC	CASSQASARQVYGYTF
TRBV5-1	NA	TRBJ2-7	NA	TGCGCCAGCAGCCACGACAGGTCCTACGAGCAGTACTTC	CASSHDRSYEQYF
TRBV7-2	NA	TRBJ2-3	NA	TGTGCCAGCAGCTTAGTCGACAGGAGAACAGATACGCAGTATTTT	CASSLVDRRTDTQYF
TRBV5-1	NA	TRBJ2-1	TRBD2	TGCGCCAGCAATAGGGGAGCGGGAGGCGTCTTCTACAATGAGCAGTTCTTC	CASNRGAGGVFYNEQFF
TRBV28	NA	TRBJ1-2	NA	TGTGCCAGCAGTTTAGGGGTCTATGGCTACACCTTC	CASSLGVYGYTF
TRBV11-3	NA	TRBJ2-1	NA	TGTGCCAGTAACGCGGGATTGTACAATGAGCAGTTCTTC	CASNAGLYNEQFF
TRBV7-3	NA	TRBJ2-1	NA	TGTGCCAGCAGCCTGGGGCCTAGTTCCTACAATGAGCAGTTCTTC	CASSLGPSSYNEQFF
TRBV2	NA	TRBJ2-3	NA	TGTGCCAGCAGTGGCTGGGGACGCAGCACAGATACGCAGTATTTT	CASSGWGRSTDTQYF
TRBV11-2	NA	TRBJ2-1	NA	TGTGCCAGCAGCTTATACTCGGGTGAGCAGTTCTTC	CASSLYSGEQFF
TRBV18	few	TRBJ1-1	NA	TGTGCCAGCTCCCCTAGGGAAACCTCGTACGCTTTCTTT	CASSPRETSYAFF
TRBV28	NA	TRBJ2-6	NA	TGTGCCAGCAGTTTATCCGGGACGAAGGCCAACGTCCTGACTTTC	CASSLSGTKANVLTF
TRBV27	NA	TRBJ2-5	TRBD1	TGTGCCAGCAGTCCCTGGACAGGGCAAGAGACCCAGTACTTC	CASSPWTGQETQYF
TRBV5-4	NA	TRBJ2-2	TRBD2	TGTGCCAGCAGCTTTGTGCGGGAGAGGGCCGGGGAGCTGTTTTTT	CASSFVRERAGELFF
TRBV19	NA	TRBJ1-2	NA	TGTGCCAGTAGTATGCAGCATCTTAACTATGGCTACACCTTC	CASSMQHLNYGYTF
TRBV19	few	TRBJ1-5	NA	TGTGCCAGTAGTTGGGAGAAAAACGGGCCCCAGCATTTT	CASSWEKNGPQHF
TRBV7-3	NA	TRBJ2-2	NA	TGTGCCAGCAGTACCGGCGGGTCGAACACCGGGGAGCTGTTTTTT	CASSTGGSNTGELFF
TRBV12-5	NA	TRBJ1-1	TRBD1	TGTGCTAGTGGTATGGACAGGGGGGCTTTCTTT	CASGMDRGAFF
TRBV18	NA	TRBJ1-1	NA	TGTGCCAGCTCACCAGTGGCAGGGATGAACACTGAAGCTTTCTTT	CASSPVAGMNTEAFF
TRBV10-2	NA	TRBJ2-3	TRBD2	TGCGCCAGCAGTGAGACGACGCGACTAGCCGGTGGGGATACGCAGTATTTT	CASSETTRLAGGDTQYF
TRBV11-3	once	TRBJ1-5	NA	TGTGCCAGCAGCTTAGCTGGTAGCAATCAGCCCCAGCATTTT	CASSLAGSNQPQHF
TRBV9	NA	TRBJ2-1	TRBD2	TGTGCCAGCAGCGTATACACTAGCGGGATGAGTGAGCAGTTCTTC	CASSVYTSGMSEQFF
TRBV7-8	NA	TRBJ2-1	TRBD2	TGTGCCGCGGGGGGCTCCAGCTCCTACAATGAGCAGTTCTTC	CAAGGSSSYNEQFF
TRBV4-3	NA	TRBJ2-2	NA	TGCGCCAGCAGCCAAGAATCTGGCGGAGTGAACACCGGGGAGCTGTTTTTT	CASSQESGGVNTGELFF
TRBV7-6	NA	TRBJ2-1	TRBD2	TGTGCCAGCAGCTTCACTAGCGGGAACTATAGGGAGCAGTTCTTC	CASSFTSGNYREQFF